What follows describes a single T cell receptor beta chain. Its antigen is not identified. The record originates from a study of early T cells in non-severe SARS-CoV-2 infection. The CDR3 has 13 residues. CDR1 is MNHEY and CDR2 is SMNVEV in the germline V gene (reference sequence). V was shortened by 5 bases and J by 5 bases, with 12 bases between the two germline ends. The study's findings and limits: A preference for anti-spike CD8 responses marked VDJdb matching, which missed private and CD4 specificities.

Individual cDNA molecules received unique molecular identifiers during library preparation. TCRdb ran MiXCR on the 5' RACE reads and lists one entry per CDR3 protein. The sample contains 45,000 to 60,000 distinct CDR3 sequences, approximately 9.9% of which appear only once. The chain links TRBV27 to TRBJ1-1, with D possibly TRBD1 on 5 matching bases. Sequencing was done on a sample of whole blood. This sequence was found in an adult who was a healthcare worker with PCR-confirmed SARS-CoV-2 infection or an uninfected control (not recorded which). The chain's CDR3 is CASSQTERTEAFF. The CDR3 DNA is TGTGCCAGCAGTCAGACAGAAAGGACTGAAGCTTTCTTT.